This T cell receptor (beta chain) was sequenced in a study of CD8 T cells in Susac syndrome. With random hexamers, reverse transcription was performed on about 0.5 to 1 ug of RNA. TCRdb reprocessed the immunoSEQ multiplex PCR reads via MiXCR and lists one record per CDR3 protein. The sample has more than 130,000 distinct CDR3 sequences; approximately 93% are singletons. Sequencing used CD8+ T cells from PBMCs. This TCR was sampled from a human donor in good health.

CDR3 sequence: CASTEGPGTGVYEQYF. For the CDR3, the DNA is TGTGCCAGCACCGAAGGTCCCGGGACAGGGGTCTACGAGCAGTACTTC. The chain combines TRBV2 with TRBJ2-7; 10 bases line up with TRBD1. Germline V gene sequence: CDR1 SNHLY, CDR2 FYNNEI. The CDR3 spans 16 residues. J gave up 3 bases and V 7 bases, and 12 bases lay outside the gene matches.